This T cell receptor (beta chain) was obtained from a study of T cell responses to AZD1222 COVID-19 vaccine. Whole-study results and caveats: Among those given AZD1222, only 5 to 7 were seropositive at baseline. A mostly white British donor set with more females was recruited, and clonal diversity was possibly underestimated. Spike-specific TCR depth and breadth grew after two AZD1222 doses.

A remark on this clone: Its specificity is unknown.

Generated by immunoSEQ multiplex PCR, the TCRdb table keeps only in-frame clones and is missing some. The profile shows some 150,000 clones, roughly 93% of them singletons. Germline CDR1 reads SEHNR; CDR2 reads FQNEAQ (reference sequence). CDR3 length: 14 amino acids. V was pared by 5 bases and J by 3 bases, with 13 bases between. This rearrangement joins TRBV7-9 to TRBJ1-2, with D possibly TRBD1 on 6 matching bases. Sequencing used peripheral blood, obtained 28 days after the second AZD1222 dose. This clonotype was obtained from an adult who received the AZD1222 COVID-19 vaccine. The CDR3 loop is CASSPTGHHYGYTF. DNA for the CDR3: TGTGCCAGCAGCCCCACGGGACACCACTATGGCTACACCTTC.